The 20 T cell receptor beta chains below all came from one sample that was sequenced in a study of OX40 agonist ivuxolimab in advanced cancers. The assay was immunoSEQ multiplex PCR, and TCRdb's table has in-frame clones only and misses some. The sample has about 50,000 clones; 80% to 95% are singletons. The specimen was CD4+ or CD8+ T cells sorted from blood, collected in a trial of the OX40 agonist ivuxolimab. The receptors here all came from an adult with an advanced solid tumor such as melanoma, head and neck, liver or kidney cancer.

In its sample, this clone was seen once. CDR3 region: CSVVVSSGTQYF. The CDR3 region has the DNA TGCAGCGTTGTGGTTTCGTCTGGGACCCAGTACTTC. The chain recombines TRBV29-1 with TRBJ2-5; unclear D gene. This CDR3 spans 12 amino acids. In germline, CDR1 is SQVTM, CDR2 ANQGSEA. With 4 bases removed from V and 7 bases from J, the gap between germline ends came to 13 bases.

The rearrangement links TRBV9 to TRBJ2-7; 10 bases are a match to TRBD2. The CDR3 has 15 amino acids. Losses at the gene ends were 5 bases for V and 0 bases for J; bases not matched to a gene: 5. Germline CDR1 SGDLS, CDR2 YYNGEE. This CDR3 is CASSLSSGSSYEQYF. Written as DNA, the CDR3 is TGTGCCAGCAGTCTTTCTAGCGGGAGCTCCTACGAGCAGTACTTC.

The chain recombines TRBV29-1 with TRBJ2-6; 11 nucleotides line up with TRBD1. CDR3 size: 17 residues. Looked up from germline, CDR1 is SQVTM and CDR2 is ANQGSEA. With 1 base clipped from V and 1 base from J, the junction kept 3 bases outside the gene matches. In nucleotides, the CDR3 is TGCAGCGTTGAAGTAGGACAGGGGGCTTCTGGGGCCAACGTCCTGACTTTC. Translation: CSVEVGQGASGANVLTF.

The genes are TRBV13 and TRBJ2-4; 8 bases match TRBD1. The trim removed 8 bases at V and 1 base at J, leaving 7 bases unmatched. CDR1 is PRHDT, CDR2 FYEKMQ, per germline (reference sequence). The CDR3 extends over 15 amino acids. As DNA, the CDR3 is TGTGCCAGCCGCTCAGGGGGCTCGGCCAAAAACATTCAGTACTTC. Translated, it gives CASRSGGSAKNIQYF. Drawing the rest from reference TRBV13 and TRBJ2-4, the complete variable domain is AAGVIQSPRHLIKEKRETATLKCYPIPRHDTVYWYQQGPGQDPQFLISFYEKMQSDKGSIPDRFSAQQFSDYHSELNMSSLELGDSALYFCASRSGGSAKNIQYFGAGTRLSVL.

The chain combines TRBV4-1 with TRBJ2-5; TRBD2 might be the D (6 bases). This CDR3 contains 15 residues. Germline CDR1 reads MGHRA; CDR2 reads YSYEKL. V gave up 0 bases and J gave up 1 base, with 9 bases separating them. The CDR3 nucleotides are TGCGCCAGCAGCCAAGATAGCGGAATCCAAGAGACCCAGTACTTC. Translating gives CASSQDSGIQETQYF.

The chain carries TRBV19 and TRBJ2-7; tentative D call: TRBD2 (5 bases). V lost 5 bases and J 3 bases, leaving 11 bases between the germline ends. CDR3 length: 13 residues. Germline CDR1 LNHDA, CDR2 SQIVND (reference sequence). CDR3 protein: CASSQGGHYEQYF. Here the CDR3 DNA reads TGTGCCAGTAGTCAAGGCGGGCACTACGAGCAGTACTTC.

This chain uses TRBV28 with TRBJ1-1; D gene unclear. Per germline, CDR1 MDHEN and CDR2 SYDVKM. The CDR3 sequence is 13 residues long. Trimming took 3 bases from V and 1 from J, leaving 6 bases between them. The CDR3 DNA follows: TGTGCCAGCAGTTTGCTGACGAACACTGAAGCTTTCTTT. This encodes CASSLLTNTEAFF.

The chain carries TRBV29-1 and TRBJ2-7, with D possibly TRBD2 on 7 matching bases. Germline values: CDR1 SQVTM, CDR2 ANQGSEA. The CDR3 extends over 14 amino acids. The V and J ends lost 7 bases and 2 bases respectively, with 18 bases between them. CDR3 nucleotides: TGCAGCGCCGACGGGGGGCCGGGGCCCTACGAGCAGTACTTC. Amino acids: CSADGGPGPYEQYF.

V is TRBV27 and J is TRBJ2-3; D uncertain. Trimming took 5 bases from V and 4 from J, leaving 10 bases between them. The CDR3 length is 13 residues. Germline lookup yields CDR1 MNHEY and CDR2 SMNVEV (reference sequence). The CDR3 loop reads CASSPQLSDTQYF. As DNA, the CDR3 is TGTGCCAGCAGTCCCCAACTCTCAGATACGCAGTATTTT.

The chain joins TRBV2 to TRBJ2-7; D may be TRBD1 (6 bases). V shed 3 bases and J shed 10 bases, with 7 bases lying between them. The V gene's germline CDR1 is SNHLY and CDR2 FYNNEI. The CDR3 loop spans 10 amino acids. The CDR3 is CASSEGAQYF. In DNA, the CDR3 is TGTGCCAGCAGTGAGGGGGCCCAGTACTTC. Complete variable domain (other parts from reference TRBV2 and TRBJ2-7): EPEVTQTPSHQVTQMGQEVILRCVPISNHLYFYWYRQILGQKVEFLVSFYNNEISEKSEIFDDQFSVERPDGSNFTLKIRSTKLEDSAMYFCASSEGAQYFGPGTRLTVT.

Written as DNA, the CDR3 is TGCGCCAGCAGCCACCCCGGGGGCGGGCCTCTCACAGATACGCAGTATTTT. It codes for CASSHPGGGPLTDTQYF. The chain recombines TRBV4-1 with TRBJ2-3; D assignment may be TRBD1 or TRBD2 (6 bases each). CDR1 MGHRA and CDR2 YSYEKL come from the germline V gene. The CDR3 has 17 amino acids. V lost 3 bases and J 2 bases, leaving 18 bases between the germline ends.

CDR3 in amino acids: CASSLFTGKETQYF. CDR3 in DNA: TGTGCCAGCAGTTTATTCACAGGCAAAGAGACCCAGTACTTC. This chain uses TRBV27 with TRBJ2-5, with D perhaps TRBD1 (5 bases). The germline V and J ends were trimmed by 1 base and 3 bases, with 9 bases remaining between them. Germline assignment: CDR1 MNHEY and CDR2 SMNVEV (reference sequence). The CDR3 has 14 residues.

The chain couples TRBV29-1 to TRBJ2-2; TRBD1 might be the D (6 bases). Trimming took 6 bases from V and 8 from J, leaving 16 bases between them. The CDR3 has 13 amino acids. CDR1 SQVTM and CDR2 ANQGSEA come from the germline V gene. CDR3 sequence (DNA): TGCAGCGTACACTGGGCAGGGGTGGGGGAGCTGTTTTTT. It is translated as CSVHWAGVGELFF.

This chain uses TRBV29-1 with TRBJ2-1, with D perhaps given as TRBD1 or TRBD2 (5 bases each). The germline V gene encodes CDR1 SQVTM and CDR2 ANQGSEA. The CDR3 consists of 10 residues. V dropped 6 bases and J dropped 7 bases, with 7 bases sitting between them. The CDR3 bases are TGCAGCGTGAGGGGTAATGAGCAGTTCTTC. As protein: CSVRGNEQFF.

The chain combines TRBV7-9 with TRBJ2-2, with 13 bases fitting TRBD2. The CDR3 runs 17 residues. V lost 2 bases, J lost 3 bases, and 3 bases stayed unmatched. CDR1 is SEHNR, CDR2 FQNEAQ, per germline (reference sequence). The CDR3 here is CASSLPGLAGDTGELFF. The DNA for the CDR3 is TGTGCCAGCAGCTTACCCGGACTAGCGGGAGACACCGGGGAGCTGTTTTTT.

The chain combines TRBV9 with TRBJ2-1, with D perhaps TRBD2 (6 bases). Germline V lookup: CDR1 SGDLS, CDR2 YYNGEE. V was clipped by 0 bases and J by 7 bases, with 11 bases between them. This CDR3 region has 14 residues. Here the CDR3 DNA reads TGTGCCAGCAGCGTAGGAACGGGGGTGAATGAGCAGTTCTTC. Protein product: CASSVGTGVNEQFF.

The J gene is TRBJ2-7, the V gene TRBV4-2, with 7 bases lining up with TRBD2. Trimming at V came to 1 base and at J to 2 bases, leaving 5 bases not matched to a gene. The V gene's germline CDR1 is LGHNA and CDR2 YNFKEQ. There are 15 residues in the CDR3. CDR3 protein: CASSQGLAETYEQYF. Here the CDR3 DNA reads TGTGCCAGCAGCCAAGGCCTAGCGGAGACCTACGAGCAGTACTTC.

The rearrangement uses TRBV25-1 and TRBJ2-3; D gene ambiguous. CDR3 length: 14 amino acids. Trimming removed 3 bases from V and 3 bases from J, with 10 bases in between. Germline CDR1 MGHDK, CDR2 SYGVNS. This chain's CDR3 is CASSDSLATDTQYF. The DNA of the CDR3 is TGTGCCAGCAGTGATTCGCTGGCTACAGATACGCAGTATTTT.

V usage is TRBV27 and J usage is TRBJ2-2; 7 nucleotides match TRBD2. The germline gives CDR1 MNHEY, CDR2 SMNVEV (reference sequence). J was trimmed by 7 bases and V by 5 bases; bases with no gene match: 13. The CDR3 contains 16 residues. The CDR3 DNA follows: TGTGCCAGCAGTCCCCGACTAGCTGGGGTTGTCGGGGAGCTGTTTTTT. As protein: CASSPRLAGVVGELFF.

The chain employs TRBV10-3 and TRBJ2-2; 7 bases line up with TRBD1. The CDR3 extends over 15 amino acids. J gave up 2 bases and V 10 bases, and 10 bases lay outside the gene matches. Looked up from germline, CDR1 is ENHRY and CDR2 is SYGVKD. In nucleotides, the CDR3 is TGTGCCACGGATCAAAGGGGGCAAAACACCGGGGAGCTGTTTTTT. It specifies CATDQRGQNTGELFF.